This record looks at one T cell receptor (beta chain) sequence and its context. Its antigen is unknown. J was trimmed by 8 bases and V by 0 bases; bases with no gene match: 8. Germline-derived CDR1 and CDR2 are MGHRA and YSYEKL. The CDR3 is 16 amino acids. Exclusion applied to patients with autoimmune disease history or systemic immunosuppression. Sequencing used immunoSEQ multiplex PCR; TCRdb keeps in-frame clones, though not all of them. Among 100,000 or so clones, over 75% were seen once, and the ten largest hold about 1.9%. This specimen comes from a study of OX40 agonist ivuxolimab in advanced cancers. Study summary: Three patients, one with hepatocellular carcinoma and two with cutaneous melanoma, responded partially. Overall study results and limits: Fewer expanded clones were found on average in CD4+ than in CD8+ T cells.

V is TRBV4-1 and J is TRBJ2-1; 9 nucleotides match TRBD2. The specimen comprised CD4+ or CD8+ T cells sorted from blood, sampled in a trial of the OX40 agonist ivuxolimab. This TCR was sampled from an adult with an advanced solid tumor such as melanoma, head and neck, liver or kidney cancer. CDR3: CASSQDAAGGPDEQFF. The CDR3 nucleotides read TGCGCCAGCAGCCAAGATGCGGCGGGAGGGCCCGATGAGCAGTTCTTC.